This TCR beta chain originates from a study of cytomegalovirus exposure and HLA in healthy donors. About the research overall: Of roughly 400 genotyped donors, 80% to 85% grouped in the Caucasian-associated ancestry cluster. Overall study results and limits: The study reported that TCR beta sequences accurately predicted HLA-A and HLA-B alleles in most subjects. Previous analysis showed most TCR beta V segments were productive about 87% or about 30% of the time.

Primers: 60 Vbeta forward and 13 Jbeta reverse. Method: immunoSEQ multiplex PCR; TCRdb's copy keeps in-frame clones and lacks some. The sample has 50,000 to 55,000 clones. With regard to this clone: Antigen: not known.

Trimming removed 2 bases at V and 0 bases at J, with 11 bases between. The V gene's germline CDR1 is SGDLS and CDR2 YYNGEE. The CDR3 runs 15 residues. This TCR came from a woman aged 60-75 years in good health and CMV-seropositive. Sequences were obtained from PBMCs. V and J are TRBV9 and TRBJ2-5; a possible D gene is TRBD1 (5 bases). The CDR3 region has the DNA TGTGCCAGCAGCGTTAGGACACACCACCAAGAGACCCAGTACTTC. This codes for CASSVRTHHQETQYF.